These T cell receptor beta chains were read from a single sample in a study of blood T cell repertoires in COVID-19. TCRdb keeps only in-frame clones here, not all; method: immunoSEQ multiplex PCR. The data contain some 250,000 clones, approximately 90% of them singletons. The source material was peripheral blood. The receptors shown here come from a woman aged 40 to 55 who had recovered from COVID-19. Each CDR3 is given with its conserved first and last residue. The D gene is left open where the match is weak. A clone size is listed for some rows: how often the clone was seen (once, few, many), or a class if it is expanded.

v_call	d_call	clone_size	j_call	cdr3_nt	cdr3_aa
TRBV6-4	-	few	TRBJ1-5	TGTGCCAGCAGTGACTCTGAGGGCCAGCCCCAGCATTTT	CASSDSEGQPQHF
TRBV7-6	TRBD1	-	TRBJ1-5	TGTGCCAGCAGCTTAGGGACAGGGGACCAGCCCCAGCATTTT	CASSLGTGDQPQHF
TRBV25-1	-	-	TRBJ2-1	TGTGCCAGCAGTGAATTGGGGACTGGCCACACAGACAATGAGCAGTTCTTC	CASSELGTGHTDNEQFF
TRBV18	-	-	TRBJ2-5	TGTGCCAGCTCCCGGGGACTTTTAGAGACCCAGTACTTC	CASSRGLLETQYF
TRBV7-9	TRBD1	-	TRBJ2-1	TGTGCCAGCAACAGGGGGCTCCTGTACAATGAGCAGTTCTTC	CASNRGLLYNEQFF
TRBV4-3	TRBD2	-	TRBJ2-4	TGCGCCAGCAGCCAAGATTGGCCTAGCGGCTCAAACATTCAGTACTTC	CASSQDWPSGSNIQYF
TRBV7-2	TRBD1	-	TRBJ1-1	TGTGCCAGCAGCCGGGACAGGGCCCAGGGCACTGAAGCTTTCTTT	CASSRDRAQGTEAFF
TRBV7-8	-	many	TRBJ1-5	TGTGCCAGCAGCTATACTCCAGGCCCTAGCAATCAGCCCCAGCATTTT	CASSYTPGPSNQPQHF
TRBV13	TRBD1	-	TRBJ2-2	TGTGCCAGCACCGAGTTGGGACAGGGACGCACCGGGGAGCTGTTTTTT	CASTELGQGRTGELFF
TRBV7-2	-	-	TRBJ2-1	TGTGCCAGCAGTTCCCCCGTGGGGGCCTGGGTCAATGAGCAGTTCTTC	CASSSPVGAWVNEQFF
TRBV5-5	-	once	TRBJ1-4	TGTGCCAGCAGCTTGGTGGCACCAACTAATGAAAAACTGTTTTTT	CASSLVAPTNEKLFF
TRBV6-5	TRBD1	-	TRBJ2-7	TGTGCCAGCGTCCCCGGGACAGGGAACTACGAGCAGTACTTC	CASVPGTGNYEQYF
TRBV9	-	-	TRBJ2-7	TGTGCCAGCAGCGTAAGCCGGGGGGAGCAGTACTTC	CASSVSRGEQYF
TRBV14	-	-	TRBJ2-7	TGTGCCAGCAGCGTGGGCCCCGGGGCCTACGAGCAGTACTTC	CASSVGPGAYEQYF
TRBV28	TRBD1	-	TRBJ1-2	TGTGCCAGCAGTTCCCCCGGGACAGGGGGGTATGGCTACACCTTC	CASSSPGTGGYGYTF
TRBV6-2/TRBV6-3	-	few	TRBJ2-2	TGTGCCAGCAGTTATCGTCGGGGATCCACCGGGGAGCTGTTTTTT	CASSYRRGSTGELFF
TRBV15	TRBD1	-	TRBJ1-2	TGTGCCACCAGCAGAGACCCCGGACAGGGGGCGCCGTTTTCTGGCTACACCTTC	CATSRDPGQGAPFSGYTF
TRBV11-3	TRBD2	-	TRBJ2-3	TGTGCCAGCAGCTTTACCCTCGGCGGGAGCGGCACAGATACGCAGTATTTT	CASSFTLGGSGTDTQYF
TRBV27	TRBD1	-	TRBJ1-6	TGTGCCAGCAGTCCGGGACAGGGCGGTTCACCCCTCCACTTT	CASSPGQGGSPLHF
TRBV6-2/TRBV6-3	-	-	TRBJ1-5	TGTGCCAGCAGTATCCAGGGCGACGGTCAGCCCCAGCATTTT	CASSIQGDGQPQHF